These 17 T cell receptor beta chains came from one sample sequenced in a study of blood T cell repertoires in COVID-19. Method: immunoSEQ multiplex PCR; TCRdb's copy keeps in-frame clones and lacks some. The sample includes about 160,000 clones, 80% to 85% seen only once; the top ten take roughly 9%. The material sequenced was peripheral blood. These receptors were taken from an elderly woman with active or convalescent COVID-19.

CDR3 nucleotides: TGTGCCAGCAGCCAAGTTCAGCGGGGGGCCCTAATTACCCAGTACTTC. This sequence encodes CASSQVQRGALITQYF. The genes are TRBV3-1 (or the pseudogene TRBV3-2) and TRBJ2-5, with TRBD2 identical over 9 bases. CDR3 size: 16 residues. V shed 1 base and J 8 bases; nucleotides not matched to a gene: 11. Germline CDR1 and CDR2: LGHDT and YNNKEL (reference sequence).

The chain couples TRBV23-1 to TRBJ1-4; D not resolved. TRBV23-1 is an ORF, with its function uncertain. The CDR3 is 14 residues long. The V and J ends lost 7 bases and 6 bases respectively, with 15 bases between them. CDR3 DNA sequence: TGCGCCAGCAACCTTGGAGGGAGAGATGAAAAACTGTTTTTT. It translates to CASNLGGRDEKLFF.

The genes are TRBV4-3 and TRBJ2-1; 12 positions match TRBD2. Per the germline V gene, CDR1 is LGHNA and CDR2 is YSLEER. The V segment lost 2 bases and the J segment 8 bases; nucleotides outside the gene matches: 10. The CDR3 is 17 residues long. CDR3 region: CASSQRTSGTTMDEQFF. The CDR3 bases are TGCGCCAGCAGCCAAAGGACTAGCGGGACCACAATGGATGAGCAGTTCTTC.

V gene TRBV7-2 combines with J gene TRBJ1-2; the match to TRBD1 covers 11 bases. With V trimmed by 3 bases and J by 7 bases, 4 bases remained unmatched. Germline CDR1 and CDR2: SGHTA and FQGNSA. This CDR3 comprises 14 residues. The CDR3 loop is CASSFGQGAGGYTF. The CDR3 DNA reads TGTGCCAGCAGCTTTGGACAGGGGGCCGGTGGCTACACCTTC.

Here the CDR3 reads CASSSLDSYGSGANVLTF. The CDR3 DNA follows: TGTGCCAGCAGCTCTCTAGACTCGTATGGCTCTGGGGCCAACGTCCTGACTTTC. The V gene is TRBV7-3, the J gene TRBJ2-6; D is ambiguous. V lost 4 bases, J lost 0 bases, and 16 bases lay in between. Germline-derived CDR1 and CDR2 are SGHTA and FQGTGA. The CDR3 length is 18 residues.

The chain employs TRBV12-3 or TRBV12-4 and TRBJ1-2, with a tentative D call TRBD1 (6 bases). This CDR3 comprises 13 residues. V gave up 5 bases and J gave up 4 bases, with 11 bases separating them. The CDR3 nucleotides read TGTGCCAGCAGTCCGGGACAACGCTATGGCTACACCTTC. Protein: CASSPGQRYGYTF.

A word on this clone: The limits of the CDR3 on the DNA are not certain, so only TCRdb's listed CDR3 is given. The J gene is TRBJ2-3, the V gene TRBV12-3 or TRBV12-4; TRBD2, the table's D call, lacks a check against the DNA. With termini counted, the CDR3 has 13 amino acids. Here the CDR3 reads CASSSSTADTQYF.

Only a few counts were recorded for this clone. The genes are TRBV5-1 and TRBJ1-3; 9 bases line up with TRBD1. Unmatched junction bases numbered 6, after V lost 4 bases and J lost 4 bases. Germline CDR1 SGHRS, CDR2 YFSETQ. This CDR3 has 15 residues. This CDR3 is CASSIQGATGNTIYF. CDR3 DNA: TGCGCCAGCAGCATACAGGGGGCGACGGGAAACACCATATATTTT.

This chain links TRBV6-5 with TRBJ1-1; no clear D gene. Per the germline V gene, CDR1 is MNHEY and CDR2 is SVGAGI. The V and J ends lost 5 bases and 1 base respectively, with 14 bases between them. CDR3 size: 15 residues. CDR3 in DNA: TGTGCCAGCAGTCCCCAGGCGGGAGGGAACACTGAAGCTTTCTTT. It codes for CASSPQAGGNTEAFF.

The chain recombines TRBV24-1 with TRBJ2-1; 8 bases are shared with TRBD1. The trim removed 5 bases at V and 5 bases at J, leaving 10 bases unmatched. The CDR3 totals 16 residues. Germline V gene lookup returns CDR1 KGHDR and CDR2 SFDVKD. In DNA, the CDR3 is TGTGCCACCAGTGGCGAAGACAGGGGTCGCAACAATGAGCAGTTCTTC. It translates to CATSGEDRGRNNEQFF.

The rearrangement joins TRBV19 to TRBJ1-1; 8 bases align to TRBD1. The germline V gene encodes CDR1 LNHDA and CDR2 SQIVND (reference sequence). The ends lost 6 bases at V and 8 bases at J; junction bases unmatched: 8. The CDR3 runs to 13 residues. DNA for the CDR3: TGTGCCAGTAGGTCAGGGGGCGCGGGGGAAGCTTTCTTT. As protein: CASRSGGAGEAFF.

The V gene is TRBV7-2, the J gene TRBJ1-2; D ambiguous. The CDR3 sequence is 13 residues long. Trimming removed 8 bases at V and 8 bases at J, with 18 bases between. CDR1 is SGHTA and CDR2 is FQGNSA in the germline V gene. In nucleotides, the CDR3 is TGTGCCAGCCAACCCGAGGGATTAGCCGGCTACACCTTC. It translates to CASQPEGLAGYTF.

The chain links TRBV4-3 to TRBJ2-7; perhaps TRBD1 as D (5 bases). V was trimmed by 3 bases and J by 0 bases, leaving 9 bases between them. CDR3 length equals 14 residues. Germline values: CDR1 LGHNA, CDR2 YSLEER. In DNA, the CDR3 is TGCGCCAGCAGCCAGAACACAGGCTCCTACGAGCAGTACTTC. This encodes CASSQNTGSYEQYF.

This clone was recorded once. This chain connects TRBV19 to TRBJ1-4; possible D gene TRBD1, 5 bases. Germline-derived CDR1 and CDR2 are LNHDA and SQIVND (reference sequence). CDR3 length: 14 residues. The V and J ends lost 10 bases and 0 bases respectively, with 12 bases between them. The CDR3 spells CATQGVATNEKLFF. The CDR3 nucleotides read TGTGCCACCCAGGGCGTTGCAACTAATGAAAAACTGTTTTTT.

J is TRBJ2-6 and V is TRBV19; the D gene is possibly TRBD2 (6 bases). Per germline, CDR1 LNHDA and CDR2 SQIVND (reference sequence). The CDR3 spans 16 residues. V was trimmed by 7 bases and J by 0 bases, leaving 13 bases between them. The CDR3 sequence is CASTGGTASGANVLTF. The CDR3 region has the DNA TGTGCCAGTACCGGAGGGACGGCCTCTGGGGCCAACGTCCTGACTTTC.

Concerning this clone itself: The junction differs from germline at one of its ends, possibly a read error. The same CDR3 can be traced to other DNA sequences in this sample. The J gene is TRBJ1-4, the V gene TRBV10-1, with D possibly matching TRBD1 (5 bases). CDR1 is WNHNN, CDR2 SYGVQD, per germline (reference sequence). The length of the CDR3 is 14 residues. CDR3 nucleotide sequence: TGCGCTAGCAGTGCCGGGACTCCTAATGAAAAACTGTTTTTT. It codes for CASSAGTPNEKLFF.

This clone has a count of ten or more. The CDR3: CASSPGLDQRNYGYTF. CDR3 bases: TGTGCCAGCAGCCCGGGCTTAGATCAGCGGAACTATGGCTACACCTTC. The V call is TRBV7-9, the J call TRBJ1-2, with unresolved D. The CDR3 length is 16 residues. The germline V gene has CDR1 SEHNR and CDR2 FQNEAQ (reference sequence). V lost 5 bases and J 2 bases, leaving 18 bases between the germline ends. The variable domain in full, with the rest retrieved from reference TRBV7-9 and TRBJ1-2, is DTGVSQNPRHKITKRGQNVTFRCDPISEHNRLYWYRQTLGQGPEFLTYFQNEAQLEKSRLLSDRFSAERPKGSFSTLEIQRTEQGDSAMYLCASSPGLDQRNYGYTFGSGTRLTVV.